This T cell receptor beta chain was profiled in a study of blood T cell repertoires in COVID-19. Looking at the study overall: Donors in the United States, Italy and Spain gave samples during acute or convalescent COVID-19. From T cells, B-cell-depleted T cells, or PBMCs came the material, which was cDNA or gDNA.

Profiling relied on immunoSEQ multiplex PCR, and the TCRdb table lists in-frame clones only, not all of them. The data hold roughly 50,000 clones, with 70% to 90% observed a single time. After removal of 3 bases from V and 5 bases from J, the junction contained 7 bases not matched to a gene. This CDR3 is built from 16 residues. Germline V gene sequence: CDR1 MNHEY, CDR2 SMNVEV (reference sequence). The V call is TRBV27, the J call TRBJ1-6, with TRBD1 identical over 7 bases. The TCR sequence derives from a human donor in a cohort sampled during active COVID-19. Sequencing was done on a sample of peripheral blood. The CDR3 region has the DNA TGTGCCAGCAGTTTTGACAGGGTTAGGGATAATTCACCCCTCCACTTT. This sequence encodes CASSFDRVRDNSPLHF.